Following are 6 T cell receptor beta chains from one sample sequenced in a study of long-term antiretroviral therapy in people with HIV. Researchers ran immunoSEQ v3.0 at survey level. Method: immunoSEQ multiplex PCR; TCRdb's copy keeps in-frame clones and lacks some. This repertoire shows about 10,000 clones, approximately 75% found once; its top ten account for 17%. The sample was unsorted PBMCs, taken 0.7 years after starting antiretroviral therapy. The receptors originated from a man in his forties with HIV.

As DNA, the CDR3 is TGCGCCAGCAGCCAAGATCGGACCCCTCAGGAGCAGTACTTC. It encodes CASSQDRTPQEQYF. The gene calls are TRBV4-1 and TRBJ2-7; D unresolved. Germline CDR1 reads MGHRA; CDR2 reads YSYEKL. The CDR3 consists of 14 residues. V was clipped by 0 bases and J by 7 bases, with 13 bases between them.

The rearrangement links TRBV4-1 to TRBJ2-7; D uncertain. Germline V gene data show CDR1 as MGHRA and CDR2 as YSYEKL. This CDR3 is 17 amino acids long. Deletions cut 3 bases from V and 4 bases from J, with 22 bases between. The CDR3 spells CASSHVAAAESRYEQYF. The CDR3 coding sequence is TGCGCCAGCAGCCATGTCGCGGCAGCCGAAAGTCGGTACGAGCAGTACTTC.

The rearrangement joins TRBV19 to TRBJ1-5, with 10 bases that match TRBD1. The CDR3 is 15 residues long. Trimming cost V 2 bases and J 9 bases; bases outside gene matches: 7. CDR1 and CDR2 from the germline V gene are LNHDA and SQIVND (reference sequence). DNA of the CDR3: TGTGCCAGTAGTATATCGCGGACAGGGGGGTGGCCCCAGCATTTT. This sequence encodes CASSISRTGGWPQHF.

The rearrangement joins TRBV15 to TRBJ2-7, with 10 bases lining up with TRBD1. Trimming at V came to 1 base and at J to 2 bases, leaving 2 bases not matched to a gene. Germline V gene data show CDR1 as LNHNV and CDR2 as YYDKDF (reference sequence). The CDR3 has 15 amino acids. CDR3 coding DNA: TGTGCCACCAGCAGAGGGGGGACAGGGGCCTACGAGCAGTACTTC. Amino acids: CATSRGGTGAYEQYF.

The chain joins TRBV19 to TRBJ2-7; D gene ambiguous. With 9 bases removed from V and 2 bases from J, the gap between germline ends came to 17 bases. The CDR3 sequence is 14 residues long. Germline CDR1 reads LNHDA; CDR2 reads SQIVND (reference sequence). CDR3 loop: CASSSSGDTYEQYF. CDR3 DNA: TGTGCCAGCTCTTCTTCGGGCGATACCTACGAGCAGTACTTC.

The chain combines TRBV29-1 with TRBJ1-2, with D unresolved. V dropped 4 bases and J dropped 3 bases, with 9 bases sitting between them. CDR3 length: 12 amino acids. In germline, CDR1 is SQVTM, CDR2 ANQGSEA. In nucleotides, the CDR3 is TGCAGCGTTGTAGGGCTAGACTATGGCTACACCTTC. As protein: CSVVGLDYGYTF. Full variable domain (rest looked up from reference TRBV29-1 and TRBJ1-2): SAVISQKPSRDICQRGTSLTIQCQVDSQVTMMFWYRQQPGQSLTLIATANQGSEATYESGFVIDKFPISRPNLTFSTLTVSNMSPEDSSIYLCSVVGLDYGYTFGSGTRLTVV.